The sequence of this TCR beta chain was determined in a study of cytomegalovirus exposure and HLA in healthy donors. Study results and limitations: TCR beta chain V- and J-gene trimming was linked, in a later analysis, to a missense variant in DCLRE1C.

There are 11 residues in the CDR3. Germline CDR1 SQVTM, CDR2 ANQGSEA. V shed 8 bases and J shed 7 bases, with 11 bases lying between them. This clone was picked up one time. What it binds is unknown. At collection, donors were nominally healthy, but unrecorded immune exposures were probable. The PCR contained 60 Vbeta and 13 Jbeta primers. TCRdb's table, derived via immunoSEQ multiplex PCR, lists solely in-frame clones and lacks some. The data contain around 100,000 clones, approximately 80% of them singletons. The sequence derives from a young woman in good health and CMV-seropositive. Material for sequencing was PBMCs. This chain connects TRBV29-1 to TRBJ2-2; a weak D match, TRBD1 (5 bases). CDR3 residues: CSFPQGGELFF. The CDR3 DNA follows: TGCAGCTTCCCGCAGGGCGGGGAGCTGTTTTTT.